This T cell receptor (beta chain) derives from a study of CD8 T cells in ankylosing spondylitis. Whole-study findings and limits: There was reportedly significant enrichment of clones that were disease-linked in matched ankylosing spondylitis synovial fluid. In the blood and synovial fluid of reactive arthritis, some motif variants had been previously reported.

This CDR3 comprises 14 residues. Germline assignment: CDR1 LGHDT and CDR2 YNNKEL (reference sequence). The ends were cut back, 4 bases at V and 1 base at J, with 10 bases in the middle. This clonotype was detected ten times or more. Its antigen is currently unknown. As the method for making TCR beta libraries, quantitative 5'-RACE with molecular barcodes was used. TCRdb reprocessed the 5' RACE reads with MiXCR, giving one entry per CDR3 protein. The sample includes roughly 130,000 distinct CDR3 sequences, over 6% of them seen just once. The source is a male donor with ankylosing spondylitis or in good health (not recorded which). The chain is built from TRBV3-1 and TRBJ1-1; D might be TRBD1 (6 bases). Input material: blood, either unsorted or a sorted T cell fraction (not recorded which). This CDR3 is CASSLGHANTEAFF. The CDR3 region has the DNA TGTGCCAGCAGCCTGGGACACGCGAACACTGAAGCTTTCTTT.